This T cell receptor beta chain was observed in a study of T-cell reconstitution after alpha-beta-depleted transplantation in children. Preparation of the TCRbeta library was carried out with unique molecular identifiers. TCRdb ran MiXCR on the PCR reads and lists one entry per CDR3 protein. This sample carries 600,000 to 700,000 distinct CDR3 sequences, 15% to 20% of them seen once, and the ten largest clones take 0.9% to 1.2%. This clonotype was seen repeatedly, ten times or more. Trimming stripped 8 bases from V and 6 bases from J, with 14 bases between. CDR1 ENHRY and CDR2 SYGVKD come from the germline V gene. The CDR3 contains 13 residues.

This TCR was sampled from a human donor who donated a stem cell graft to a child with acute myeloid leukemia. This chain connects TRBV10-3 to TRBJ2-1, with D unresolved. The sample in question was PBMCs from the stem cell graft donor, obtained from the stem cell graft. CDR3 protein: CAIGYPGANEQFF. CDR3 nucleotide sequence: TGTGCCATCGGGTATCCGGGCGCCAATGAGCAGTTCTTC.